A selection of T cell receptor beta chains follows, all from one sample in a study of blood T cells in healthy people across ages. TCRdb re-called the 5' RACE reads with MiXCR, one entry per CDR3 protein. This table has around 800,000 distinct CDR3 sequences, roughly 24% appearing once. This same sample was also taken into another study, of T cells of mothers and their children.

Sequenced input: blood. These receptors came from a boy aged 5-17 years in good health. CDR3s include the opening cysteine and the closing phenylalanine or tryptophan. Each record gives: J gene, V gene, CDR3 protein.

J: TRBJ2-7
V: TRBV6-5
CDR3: CASSYSAGIDQQYF

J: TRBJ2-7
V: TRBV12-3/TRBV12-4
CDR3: CASSPPGTGENEQYF

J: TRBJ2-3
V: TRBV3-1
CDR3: CASSQAGTRSTDTQYF

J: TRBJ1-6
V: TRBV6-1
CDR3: CASNNRGRGDSPLHF

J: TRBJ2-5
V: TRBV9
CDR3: CGSSDQLGAGSETQYF

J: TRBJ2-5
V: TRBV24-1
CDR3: CATSDPRQSQETQYF

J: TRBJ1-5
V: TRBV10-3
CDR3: CAISDTNSNQPQHF

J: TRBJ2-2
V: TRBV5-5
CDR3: CASSGRVENTGELFF

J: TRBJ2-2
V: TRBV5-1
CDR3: CASSLEAGGWNTGELFF

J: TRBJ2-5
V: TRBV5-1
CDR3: CASSLRGSGAETQYF

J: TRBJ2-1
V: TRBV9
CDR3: CASSDRDGPNEQFF

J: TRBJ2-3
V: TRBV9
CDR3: CASSSRKGRGTDTQYF

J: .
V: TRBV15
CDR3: CATSRVRNEQFF

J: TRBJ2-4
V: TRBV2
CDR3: CASSPSSLAKNIQYF

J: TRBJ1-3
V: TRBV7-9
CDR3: CASSPALLRGPSGNTIYF

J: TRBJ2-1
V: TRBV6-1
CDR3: CASSEPGTSGDNEQFF

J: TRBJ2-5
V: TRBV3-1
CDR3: CASDPGGGKETQYF